The T cell receptor beta chain under discussion was sequenced for a study of T cells in Graves' hyperthyroidism and ophthalmopathy. Study-level background: Peripheral blood specimens were obtained at initial diagnosis, prior to any treatment.

The sample holds many counts of this clonotype. Together with thyroid ultrasound, orbital computed tomography, serum thyroxine and TRAb, clinical symptoms were used for diagnoses. Out of around 10 ml of fresh peripheral blood came the PBMCs. V shed 5 bases and J shed 5 bases, with 9 bases lying between them. The CDR3 loop spans 11 amino acids. Per the germline V gene, CDR1 is DFQATT and CDR2 is SNEGSKA (reference sequence). It was RNA transcripts that yielded the amplified TCR beta CDR3 regions. The primer set for the first-round RT-PCR of the TCR CDR3 was HTBI. TCRdb redid the calling of the multiplex PCR reads with MiXCR, one entry per CDR3 protein. Among approximately 740,000 distinct CDR3 sequences listed, 12% to 15% were seen once.

What was sequenced was blood. The source of this sequence is a woman aged 18-35 years with Graves' hyperthyroidism. The gene calls are TRBV20-1 and TRBJ2-5, with no clear D. The DNA of the CDR3 is TGCAGTGCTCCCTTTCGGGAGACCCAGTACTTC. Its protein is CSAPFRETQYF.